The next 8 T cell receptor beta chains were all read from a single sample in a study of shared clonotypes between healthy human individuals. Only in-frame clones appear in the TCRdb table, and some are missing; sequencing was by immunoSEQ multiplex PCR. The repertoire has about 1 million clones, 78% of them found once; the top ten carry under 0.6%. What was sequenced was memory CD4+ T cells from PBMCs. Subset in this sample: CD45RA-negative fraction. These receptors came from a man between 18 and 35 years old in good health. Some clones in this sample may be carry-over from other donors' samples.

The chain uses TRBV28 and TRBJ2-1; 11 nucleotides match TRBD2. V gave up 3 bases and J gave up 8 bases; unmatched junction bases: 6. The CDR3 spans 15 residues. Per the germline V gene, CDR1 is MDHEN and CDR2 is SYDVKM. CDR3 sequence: CASSFRLAGSDEQFF. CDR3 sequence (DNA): TGTGCCAGCAGTTTTCGACTAGCGGGATCAGATGAGCAGTTCTTC.

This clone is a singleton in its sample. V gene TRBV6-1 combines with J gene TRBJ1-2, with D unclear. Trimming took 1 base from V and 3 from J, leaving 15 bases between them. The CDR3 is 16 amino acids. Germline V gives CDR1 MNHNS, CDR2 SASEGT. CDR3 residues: CASSEGFSGAYYGYTF. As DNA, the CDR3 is TGTGCCAGCAGTGAAGGGTTCTCAGGAGCCTACTATGGCTACACCTTC.

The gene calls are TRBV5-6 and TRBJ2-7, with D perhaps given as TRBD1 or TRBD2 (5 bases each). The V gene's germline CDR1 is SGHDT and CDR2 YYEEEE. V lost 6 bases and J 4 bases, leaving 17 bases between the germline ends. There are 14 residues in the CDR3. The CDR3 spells CASTERGITYEQYF. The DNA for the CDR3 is TGTGCCAGCACCGAGAGGGGAATCACGTACGAGCAGTACTTC.

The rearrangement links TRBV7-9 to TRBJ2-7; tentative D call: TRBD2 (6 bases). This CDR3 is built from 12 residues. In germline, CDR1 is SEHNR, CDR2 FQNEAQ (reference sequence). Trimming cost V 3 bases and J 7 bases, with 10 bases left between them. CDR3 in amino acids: CASSFPSGEQYF. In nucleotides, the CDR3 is TGTGCCAGCAGCTTCCCCAGCGGGGAGCAGTACTTC.

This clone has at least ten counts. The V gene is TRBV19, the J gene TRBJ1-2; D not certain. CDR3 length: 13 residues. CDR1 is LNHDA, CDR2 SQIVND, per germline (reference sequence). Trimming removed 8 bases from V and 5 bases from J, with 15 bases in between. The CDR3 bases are TGTGCCAGTTCTGTAGCGGAGTCATATGGCTACACCTTC. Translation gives CASSVAESYGYTF.

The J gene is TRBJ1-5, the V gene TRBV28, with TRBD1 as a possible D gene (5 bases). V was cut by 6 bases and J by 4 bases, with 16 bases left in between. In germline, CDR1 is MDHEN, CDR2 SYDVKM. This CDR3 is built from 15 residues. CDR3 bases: TGTGCCAGCAGCCTACTGGGGCAGAGTAATCAGCCCCAGCATTTT. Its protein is CASSLLGQSNQPQHF.

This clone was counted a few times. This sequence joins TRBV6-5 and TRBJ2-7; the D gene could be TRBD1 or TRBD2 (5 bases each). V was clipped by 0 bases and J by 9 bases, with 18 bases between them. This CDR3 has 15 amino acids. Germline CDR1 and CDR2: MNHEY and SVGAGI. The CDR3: CASSYSAGTYTLQYF. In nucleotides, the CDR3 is TGTGCCAGCAGTTACTCGGCAGGGACGTATACGTTGCAGTACTTC.

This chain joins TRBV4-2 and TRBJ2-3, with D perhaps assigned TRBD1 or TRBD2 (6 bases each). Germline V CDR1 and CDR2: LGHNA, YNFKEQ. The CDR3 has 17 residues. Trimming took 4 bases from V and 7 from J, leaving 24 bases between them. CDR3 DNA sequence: TGTGCCAGCAGCCCCTCGGTTGGGGGGCAAGTACAGAATACGCAGTATTTT. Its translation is CASSPSVGGQVQNTQYF.